This T cell receptor beta chain was recorded in a study of blood T cells in healthy people across ages. Each sample provided at least 6 micrograms of extracted total RNA. The ends were cut back, 5 bases at V and 2 bases at J, with 20 bases in the middle. The germline V gene encodes CDR1 DFQATT and CDR2 SNEGSKA (reference sequence). CDR3 length: 16 amino acids. Sample-barcoded 5' priming and a J-beta primer mix drove a second PCR of roughly 6 to 12 cycles. TCRdb re-called the 5' RACE reads through MiXCR, storing one row per CDR3 protein. The sample consists of around 800,000 distinct CDR3 sequences, 20% to 30% of them appearing once. These data were also filed under a second study, of T cells of mothers and their children.

The J gene is TRBJ2-3, the V gene TRBV20-1, with D tentatively TRBD1 or TRBD2 (6 bases each). Source material: blood. This receptor was identified in a boy younger than 18 in good health. CDR3: CSAPPPGAHPTDTQYF. Here the CDR3 DNA reads TGCAGTGCTCCGCCCCCGGGGGCGCACCCCACAGATACGCAGTATTTT.